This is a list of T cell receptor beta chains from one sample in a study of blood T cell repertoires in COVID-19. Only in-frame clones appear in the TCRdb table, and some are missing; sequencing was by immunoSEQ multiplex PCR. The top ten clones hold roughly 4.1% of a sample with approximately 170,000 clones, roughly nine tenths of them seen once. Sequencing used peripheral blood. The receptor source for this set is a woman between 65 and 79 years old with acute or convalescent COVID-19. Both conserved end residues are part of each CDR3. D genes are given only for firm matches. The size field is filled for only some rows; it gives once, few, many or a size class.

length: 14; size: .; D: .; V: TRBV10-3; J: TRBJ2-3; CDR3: CAISESFRTDTQYF; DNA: TGTGCCATCAGTGAGTCCTTCCGCACAGATACGCAGTATTTT
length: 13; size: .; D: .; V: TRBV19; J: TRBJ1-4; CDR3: CASTKLPNEKLFF; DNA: TGTGCCAGCACCAAGCTCCCTAATGAAAAACTGTTTTTT
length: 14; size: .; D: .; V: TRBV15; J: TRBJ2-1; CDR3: CATGLALTYNEQFF; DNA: TGTGCCACCGGTCTAGCCTTAACCTACAATGAGCAGTTCTTC
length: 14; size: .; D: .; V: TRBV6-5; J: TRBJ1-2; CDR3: CASSYGQGNYGYTF; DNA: TGTGCCAGCAGTTACGGGCAGGGGAACTATGGCTACACCTTC
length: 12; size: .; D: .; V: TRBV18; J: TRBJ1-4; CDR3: CASSPRREKLFF; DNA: TGTGCCAGCTCACCCCGGAGAGAAAAACTGTTTTTT
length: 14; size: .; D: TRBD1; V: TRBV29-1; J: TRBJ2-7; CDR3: CSVRRDSPPYEQYF; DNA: TGCAGCGTTCGACGGGACAGTCCACCCTACGAGCAGTACTTC
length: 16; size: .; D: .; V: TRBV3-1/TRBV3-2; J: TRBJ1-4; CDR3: CASSQDEDYVNEKLFF; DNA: TGTGCCAGCAGCCAAGATGAGGATTACGTTAATGAAAAACTGTTTTTT
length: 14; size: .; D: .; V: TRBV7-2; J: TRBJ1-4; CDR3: CASRRPGTNEKLFF; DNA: TGTGCCAGCAGACGCCCCGGGACAAACGAAAAACTGTTTTTT
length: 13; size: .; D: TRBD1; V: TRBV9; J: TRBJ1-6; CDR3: CASSADRGSPLHF; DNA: TGTGCCAGCAGCGCGGACAGGGGCTCACCCCTCCACTTT
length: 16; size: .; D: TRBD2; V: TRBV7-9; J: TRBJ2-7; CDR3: CASSFSGGRPSYEQYF; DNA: TGTGCCAGCAGCTTTAGCGGGGGGCGACCCTCCTACGAGCAGTACTTC
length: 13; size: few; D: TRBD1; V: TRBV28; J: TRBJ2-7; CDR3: CASRPGQGREQYF; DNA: TGTGCCAGCAGACCGGGACAGGGGCGGGAGCAGTACTTC
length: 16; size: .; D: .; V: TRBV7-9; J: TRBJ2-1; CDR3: CASSFKGPQKNNEQFF; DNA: TGTGCCAGCAGCTTCAAGGGGCCCCAAAAAAACAATGAGCAGTTCTTC
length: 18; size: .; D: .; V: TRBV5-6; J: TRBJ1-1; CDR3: CASSTERPRAGLPTEAFF; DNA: TGTGCCAGCAGCACGGAGAGGCCCCGCGCAGGGCTACCCACTGAAGCTTTCTTT
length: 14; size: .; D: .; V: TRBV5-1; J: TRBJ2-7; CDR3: CASSLETSWNEQYF; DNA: TGCGCCAGCAGCTTGGAGACTAGTTGGAACGAGCAGTACTTC
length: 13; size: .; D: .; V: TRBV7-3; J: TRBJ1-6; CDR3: CASSQTDNSPLHF; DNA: TGTGCCAGCAGTCAGACAGATAATTCACCCCTCCACTTT
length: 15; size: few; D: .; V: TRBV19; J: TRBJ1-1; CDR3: CASSIHPEGSTEAFF; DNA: TGTGCCAGTAGTATTCATCCCGAGGGTAGTACTGAAGCTTTCTTT
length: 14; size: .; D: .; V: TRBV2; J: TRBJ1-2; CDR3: CASSDSWQGYGYTF; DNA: TGTGCCAGCAGTGATAGTTGGCAGGGTTATGGCTACACCTTC